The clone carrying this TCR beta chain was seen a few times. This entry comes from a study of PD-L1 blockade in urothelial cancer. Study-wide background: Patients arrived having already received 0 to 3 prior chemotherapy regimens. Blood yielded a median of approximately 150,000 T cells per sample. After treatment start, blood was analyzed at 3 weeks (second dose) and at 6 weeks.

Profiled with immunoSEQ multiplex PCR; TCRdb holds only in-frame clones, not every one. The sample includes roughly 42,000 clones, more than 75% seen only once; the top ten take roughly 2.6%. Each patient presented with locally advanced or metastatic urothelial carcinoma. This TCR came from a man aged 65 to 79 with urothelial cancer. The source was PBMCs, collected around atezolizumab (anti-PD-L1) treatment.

The CDR3 DNA is TGTGCCAGTAGTATAGCAGCGGGCGACGACTCAGGCACAGATACGCAGTATTTT. Translating gives CASSIAAGDDSGTDTQYF. The chain has TRBV19 and TRBJ2-3; D is perhaps TRBD2 (6 bases). The CDR3 runs 18 residues. Between the trimmed V and J ends, which lost 1 base and 1 base, there was a span of 18 bases. Looked up from germline, CDR1 is LNHDA and CDR2 is SQIVND (reference sequence).